This T cell receptor (beta chain) comes out of a study of patients and donors after allogeneic stem cell transplantation. In this sample, this clonotype turned up a few times. Each CDR3 protein is one row after TCRdb ran MiXCR on the RT-PCR reads. This sample has about a million distinct CDR3 sequences, with about a sixth found just once. Trimming took 3 bases from V and 0 from J, leaving 10 bases between them. The CDR3 loop spans 14 amino acids. Germline V lookup: CDR1 SGHRS, CDR2 YFSETQ. The TCR was taken from a human donor who was either an allogeneic HSCT recipient or a stem cell or donor lymphocyte infusion donor (not recorded which). It is not recorded whose cells these are; they may come from a transplant donor. The material sequenced was blood, either unsorted or a sorted T cell fraction (not recorded which). The chain recombines TRBV5-1 with TRBJ2-7; maybe TRBD1 (5 bases). The CDR3 protein is CASSSADSSYEQYF. In DNA form, the CDR3 reads TGCGCCAGCAGCTCGGCAGACAGCTCCTACGAGCAGTACTTC.